Below, 32 T cell receptor beta chains from the same sample are listed, as sequenced in a study of T-cell reconstitution after alpha-beta-depleted transplantation in children. Construction of the TCRbeta library involved unique molecular identifiers. TCRdb re-derived calls from the PCR reads in MiXCR, one entry per CDR3 protein. This sample yields about 980,000 distinct CDR3 sequences, of which 25% to 35% are seen a single time; around 30% belongs to the top ten. Material: PBMCs, mostly from graft donor cells, obtained 360 days after TCRalphabeta/CD19-depleted stem cell transplant. The source is a boy under two years old who had a stem cell transplant for SCID, so the T cells may come from the graft donor.

This rearrangement joins TRBV5-5 to TRBJ2-3, with 7 bases lining up with TRBD2. CDR3 length: 16 amino acids. Trimming at V came to 0 bases and at J to 3 bases, leaving 7 bases not matched to a gene. The germline CDR1 and CDR2 sequences are SGHKS and YYEKEE (reference sequence). The CDR3 is CASSLAGSSGTDTQYF. The CDR3 nucleotides read TGTGCCAGCAGCTTGGCCGGGTCTAGCGGTACAGATACGCAGTATTTT.

This rearrangement joins TRBV27 to TRBJ1-5, with 10 bases identical to TRBD1. Per the germline V gene, CDR1 is MNHEY and CDR2 is SMNVEV (reference sequence). The CDR3 extends over 15 amino acids. J was trimmed by 6 bases and V by 5 bases; bases with no gene match: 7. The CDR3 DNA follows: TGTGCCAGCAGTAGCCCCGGGACAGGGGTTCAGCCCCAGCATTTT. Protein sequence: CASSSPGTGVQPQHF.

The chain joins TRBV14 to TRBJ2-6, with TRBD1 as a possible D gene (6 bases). Trimming took 4 bases from V and 3 from J, leaving 13 bases between them. The CDR3 covers 16 residues. Germline-derived CDR1 and CDR2 are SGHDN and FVKESK. The CDR3: CASSRETGSGANVLTF. In nucleotides, the CDR3 is TGTGCCAGCAGCCGCGAAACAGGGAGTGGGGCCAACGTCCTGACTTTC.

This clonotype appeared a single time. The rearrangement links TRBV9 to TRBJ2-3; D could derive from TRBD1 or TRBD2 (5 bases each). The V gene's germline CDR1 is SGDLS and CDR2 YYNGEE. V was pared by 2 bases and J by 4 bases, with 17 bases between. The CDR3 has 16 amino acids. In nucleotides, the CDR3 is TGTGCCAGCAGCGTTGGGGACGTGGGGCGGCCAGATACGCAGTATTTT. Translation gives CASSVGDVGRPDTQYF.

This clonotype came up a few times. The V gene is TRBV11-2, the J gene TRBJ2-6; D gene uncertain. The CDR3 sequence is 19 residues long. The germline V gene encodes CDR1 SGHAT and CDR2 FQNNGV. Between the trimmed V and J ends, which lost 1 base and 2 bases, there was a span of 18 bases. CDR3 in DNA: TGTGCCAGCAGCTTAGTAAACCAGGCGTATAGAGCTGGGGCCAACGTCCTGACTTTC. Translated, it gives CASSLVNQAYRAGANVLTF.

The sample holds a few counts of this clonotype. V is TRBV6-1 and J is TRBJ2-7; 7 positions agree with TRBD1. CDR1 is MNHNS, CDR2 SASEGT, per germline. CDR3 length equals 13 residues. Unmatched junction bases numbered 9, after V lost 7 bases and J lost 6 bases. This CDR3 reads CASTNPTGVEQYF. In nucleotides, the CDR3 is TGTGCCAGCACCAACCCAACAGGGGTCGAGCAGTACTTC.

This clonotype was detected a few times. This rearrangement joins TRBV9 to TRBJ2-3, with D perhaps being TRBD1 or TRBD2 (5 bases each). The CDR3 is 14 residues long. The germline CDR1 and CDR2 sequences are SGDLS and YYNGEE. The V end lost 5 bases, the J end lost 3 bases, and 13 bases lay between the germline ends. Written as DNA, the CDR3 is TGTGCCAGCAGGGGACCTTTGGGGACAGATACGCAGTATTTT. Translation: CASRGPLGTDTQYF.

The V gene is TRBV7-3, the J gene TRBJ1-1; no reliable D call. V was trimmed by 3 bases and J by 4 bases, leaving 9 bases between them. The CDR3 has 13 amino acids. Germline V gene lookup returns CDR1 SGHTA and CDR2 FQGTGA. Here the CDR3 reads CASSLSQSTEAFF. For the CDR3, the DNA is TGTGCCAGCAGCTTGTCTCAGTCCACTGAAGCTTTCTTT.

The V gene is TRBV28, the J gene TRBJ2-3, with a possible D match to TRBD2 (5 bases). Germline loops: CDR1 MDHEN, CDR2 SYDVKM. The CDR3 runs 15 residues. V dropped 8 bases and J dropped 6 bases, with 21 bases sitting between them. DNA for the CDR3: TGTGCCAGCGGCAAATCGGGGAAAGGCCCGGATACGCAGTATTTT. Translation gives CASGKSGKGPDTQYF. The whole variable domain, remainder taken from reference TRBV28 and TRBJ2-3, is DVKVTQSSRYLVKRTGEKVFLECVQDMDHENMFWYRQDPGLGLRLIYFSYDVKMKEKGDIPEGYSVSREKKERFSLILESASTNQTSMYLCASGKSGKGPDTQYFGPGTRLTVL.

This chain links TRBV20-1 with TRBJ2-5; D possibly corresponds to TRBD1 (5 bases). Trimming removed 0 bases at V and 1 base at J, with 6 bases between. This CDR3 contains 13 residues. The germline gives CDR1 DFQATT, CDR2 SNEGSKA (reference sequence). This chain's CDR3 is CSAREGPQETQYF. The CDR3 coding sequence is TGCAGTGCTAGAGAGGGGCCCCAAGAGACCCAGTACTTC.

The J gene is TRBJ2-2, the V gene TRBV5-1; D is perhaps TRBD2 (5 bases). Germline CDR1 reads SGHRS; CDR2 reads YFSETQ. The germline V and J ends were trimmed by 1 base and 5 bases, with 27 bases remaining between them. This CDR3 contains 20 residues. CDR3 amino acids: CASSLFSTQIKLRGTGELFF. CDR3 in DNA: TGCGCCAGCAGCTTGTTTTCGACCCAGATCAAACTCCGAGGGACCGGGGAGCTGTTTTTT.

The chain employs TRBV7-9 and TRBJ2-7; tentatively, D is TRBD2 (6 bases). V gave up 6 bases and J gave up 2 bases, with 17 bases separating them. The CDR3 covers 15 residues. From germline, CDR1 is SEHNR and CDR2 FQNEAQ (reference sequence). The CDR3 protein is CASSAPGTSTYEQYF. CDR3 bases: TGTGCCAGCAGTGCCCCCGGGACTTCGACCTACGAGCAGTACTTC.

The rearrangement joins TRBV24-1 to TRBJ2-2; D not certain. Germline-derived CDR1 and CDR2 are KGHDR and SFDVKD. The V end lost 9 bases, the J end lost 3 bases, and 7 bases lay between the germline ends. The CDR3 sequence is 12 residues long. This CDR3 reads CATAKDTGELFF. The CDR3 coding sequence is TGTGCCACCGCGAAGGACACCGGGGAGCTGTTTTTT.

CDR3 protein: CASSLYRSTLYNEQFF. The DNA for the CDR3 is TGTGCCAGCAGCTTATATCGATCAACCCTTTACAATGAGCAGTTCTTC. The rearrangement links TRBV11-2 to TRBJ2-1; no reliable D call. The CDR3 has 16 amino acids. CDR1 is SGHAT, CDR2 FQNNGV, per germline. V dropped 2 bases and J dropped 4 bases, with 15 bases sitting between them.

Concerning this clonotype itself: Since a much larger clone is just one base distant, this may be a read error. It is likely a read error, because the conserved phenylalanine at the end of the CDR3 is missing. The chain employs TRBV28 and TRBJ2-7; D gene uncertain. The ends were cut back, 3 bases at V and 3 bases at J, with 3 bases in the middle. In germline, CDR1 is MDHEN, CDR2 SYDVKM. The CDR3 is 11 residues long. DNA for the CDR3: TGTGCCAGCAGTTTCCGCTACGAGCAGTACTGC. It encodes CASSFRYEQYC.

The chain employs TRBV28 and TRBJ1-6; D unclear. The CDR3 is made up of 13 amino acids. The germline gives CDR1 MDHEN, CDR2 SYDVKM. The germline V and J ends were trimmed by 10 bases and 4 bases, with 11 bases remaining between them. CDR3 DNA sequence: TGTGCCACCGGCGACGGGTATAATTCACCCCTCCACTTT. This encodes CATGDGYNSPLHF. Full variable domain (missing parts from reference TRBV28 and TRBJ1-6): DVKVTQSSRYLVKRTGEKVFLECVQDMDHENMFWYRQDPGLGLRLIYFSYDVKMKEKGDIPEGYSVSREKKERFSLILESASTNQTSMYLCATGDGYNSPLHFGNGTRLTVT.

This clonotype came up a few times. This chain uses TRBV2 with TRBJ2-1; 10 nucleotides line up with TRBD1. The CDR3 runs to 16 residues. Germline V gene lookup returns CDR1 SNHLY and CDR2 FYNNEI. With 3 bases clipped from V and 7 bases from J, the junction kept 9 bases outside the gene matches. The DNA for the CDR3 is TGTGCCAGCAGTGACCCTTTACGACAGGGGGCAAATGAGCAGTTCTTC. It is translated as CASSDPLRQGANEQFF.

This clonotype was counted only a few times. This chain uses TRBV20-1 with TRBJ2-1; D remains ambiguous. The CDR3 contains 11 residues. CDR1 DFQATT and CDR2 SNEGSKA come from the germline V gene (reference sequence). V shed 4 bases and J shed 3 bases, with 4 bases lying between them. The CDR3 here is CSATLYNEQFF. CDR3 bases: TGCAGTGCTACTCTCTACAATGAGCAGTTCTTC.

The rearrangement uses TRBV5-6 and TRBJ2-6; TRBD2 might be the D (5 bases). Trimming removed 4 bases at V and 8 bases at J, with 16 bases between. The length of the CDR3 is 15 residues. The germline V gene has CDR1 SGHDT and CDR2 YYEEEE. Written as DNA, the CDR3 is TGTGCCAGCAGCACGGTTGGACTTGAGACCAACGTCCTGACTTTC. This sequence encodes CASSTVGLETNVLTF. The full variable domain, rest sourced from reference TRBV5-6 and TRBJ2-6, is DAGVTQSPTHLIKTRGQQVTLRCSPKSGHDTVSWYQQALGQGPQFIFQYYEEEERQRGNFPDRFSGHQFPNYSSELNVNALLLGDSALYLCASSTVGLETNVLTFGAGSRLTVL.

CDR3: CAWSDHPRGRVYEQYF. Written as DNA, the CDR3 is TGTGCCTGGAGCGACCATCCCAGGGGAAGGGTCTACGAGCAGTACTTC. The gene calls are TRBV30 and TRBJ2-7; the D gene is possibly TRBD1 (6 bases). In germline, CDR1 is GTSNPN, CDR2 SVGIG (reference sequence). This CDR3 has 16 amino acids. Trimming left V 3 bases short and J 3 bases short, with 21 bases between.

The J gene is TRBJ2-1, the V gene TRBV12-3 or TRBV12-4; 8 nucleotides align to TRBD1. This CDR3 contains 14 residues. The V segment lost 9 bases and the J segment 0 bases; nucleotides outside the gene matches: 4. The CDR3 protein is CASGQGASYNEQFF. CDR3 DNA: TGTGCCAGTGGACAGGGAGCCTCCTACAATGAGCAGTTCTTC.

The chain employs TRBV5-1 and TRBJ1-5, with no clear D. V dropped 1 base and J dropped 2 bases, with 10 bases sitting between them. The CDR3 sequence is 15 residues long. From germline, CDR1 is SGHRS and CDR2 YFSETQ. The CDR3, as DNA: TGCGCCAGCAGCTTGACCCCTGGGGGCAATCAGCCCCAGCATTTT. It specifies CASSLTPGGNQPQHF.

DNA for the CDR3: TGTGCCAGCAGAATTCAGGGATCCTTAGAGAGCTACGAGCAGTACTTC. Translated: CASRIQGSLESYEQYF. The chain employs TRBV7-9 and TRBJ2-7; weak D call: TRBD1 (5 bases). Trimming took 6 bases from V and 3 from J, leaving 21 bases between them. The CDR3 length is 16 residues. The V gene's germline CDR1 is SEHNR and CDR2 FQNEAQ (reference sequence).

This clonotype was observed once. The J gene is TRBJ2-1, the V gene TRBV12-3 or TRBV12-4; D possibly corresponds to TRBD1 (6 bases). This CDR3 has 15 amino acids. Trimming left V 6 bases short and J 2 bases short, with 14 bases between. This CDR3 reads CASSPYRTAYNEQFF. CDR3 bases: TGTGCCAGCAGCCCTTACCGGACAGCCTACAATGAGCAGTTCTTC.

The chain uses TRBV18 and TRBJ2-5; TRBD1 might be the D (8 bases). This CDR3 contains 15 residues. The germline V and J ends were trimmed by 5 bases and 5 bases, with 18 bases remaining between them. Germline V CDR1 and CDR2: KGHSH, LQKENI. This CDR3 is CASSAWTGRVETQYF. The DNA for the CDR3 is TGTGCCAGCTCAGCATGGACAGGGAGGGTCGAGACCCAGTACTTC.

This rearrangement joins TRBV6-4 to TRBJ1-1; D remains ambiguous. V was clipped by 8 bases and J by 3 bases, with 16 bases between them. Germline V gene sequence: CDR1 MRHNA, CDR2 SNTAGT. This CDR3 spans 14 amino acids. The CDR3 loop reads CASSRTDGDTEAFF. Written as DNA, the CDR3 is TGTGCCAGCTCACGAACGGACGGGGACACTGAAGCTTTCTTT.

This clonotype was detected a few times. V gene TRBV9 combines with J gene TRBJ2-1; TRBD2 matches at 10 bases. Germline CDR1 and CDR2: SGDLS and YYNGEE. Trimming removed 7 bases from V and 4 bases from J; junction bases left unmatched: 11. The CDR3 runs 16 residues. In DNA, the CDR3 is TGTGCCAGCCAAAACCCGCAGCGGGGGGGATACAATGAGCAGTTCTTC. Translated: CASQNPQRGGYNEQFF.

The chain couples TRBV4-1 to TRBJ1-5, with no clear D. Trimming removed 1 base at V and 13 bases at J, with 14 bases between. The CDR3 has 13 residues. In germline, CDR1 is MGHRA, CDR2 YSYEKL. The CDR3 loop reads CASSQGPSLRQHF. The DNA of the CDR3 is TGCGCCAGCAGCCAAGGCCCGTCCCTACGGCAGCATTTT.

In its sample, this clonotype was seen a few times. The chain has TRBV12-3 or TRBV12-4 and TRBJ2-5; D may be TRBD2 (5 bases). This CDR3 has 12 residues. V lost 6 bases to trimming and J lost 4 bases, with 9 bases between them. The CDR3 reads CASRISGETQYF. The CDR3 DNA follows: TGTGCCAGCAGAATCAGCGGAGAGACCCAGTACTTC.

The V and J genes are TRBV4-3 and TRBJ2-2; weak D call: TRBD2 (6 bases). Deletions cut 1 base from V and 2 bases from J, with 14 bases between. Germline CDR1 reads LGHNA; CDR2 reads YSLEER. This CDR3 is 17 amino acids long. CDR3: CASSQVYFGRNTGELFF. The CDR3 nucleotides read TGCGCCAGCAGCCAAGTCTATTTCGGGAGAAACACCGGGGAGCTGTTTTTT.

The CDR3 is CASSSGEVNYGYTF. The CDR3 nucleotides read TGCGCCAGCAGCTCCGGAGAGGTTAACTATGGCTACACCTTC. V gene TRBV5-1 combines with J gene TRBJ1-2; no clear D. Germline CDR1 SGHRS, CDR2 YFSETQ. V lost 3 bases and J lost 1, with 10 bases in between. The CDR3 covers 14 residues.

The V gene is TRBV7-9, the J gene TRBJ2-2, with a weak D call TRBD2 (5 bases). The V and J ends lost 5 bases and 5 bases respectively, with 18 bases between them. The CDR3 has 16 residues. Germline V lookup: CDR1 SEHNR, CDR2 FQNEAQ (reference sequence). CDR3 residues: CASSAIPRTRTGELFF. The CDR3 bases are TGTGCCAGCAGCGCAATTCCTAGGACTCGAACCGGGGAGCTGTTTTTT. Full variable domain (missing parts from reference TRBV7-9 and TRBJ2-2): DTGVSQNPRHKITKRGQNVTFRCDPISEHNRLYWYRQTLGQGPEFLTYFQNEAQLEKSRLLSDRFSAERPKGSFSTLEIQRTEQGDSAMYLCASSAIPRTRTGELFFGEGSRLTVL.